One T cell receptor beta chain is described in this entry. The antigen this receptor binds is unknown. Taken with the paper, the label for time point translates to: major or complete molecular response after front-line TKI therapy. About 17 CML patients made up the patient cohort, and matched post-remission samples were obtained for some of these patients. This entry comes from a study of alternative splicing in chronic myeloid leukemia remission (dated by TCRdb to about 2020). About the full investigation: Remission specimens from the trials were collected at major or complete molecular response, at 12 or 24 months of TKI therapy. RNA sequencing was used to profile peripheral blood taken from chronic-phase CML patients both at diagnosis and at remission, and those profiles were then compared against healthy donors. Eight or nine diagnostic specimens, together with matched remission specimens, were obtained from the RESIST (imatinib), ENESTxtnd (nilotinib) and PINNACLE (nilotinib plus pegylated interferon) trials. Median ages were 54 years at diagnosis, roughly 56 at remission and around 35 for healthy controls. Trial diagnostic specimens were total leukocytes from peripheral blood collected in EDTA. The French Persistem study supplied nine CML samples, of which seven were diagnostic and two were matched remission samples. Female/male counts were 11/5 for diagnosis samples, 8/3 for remission samples and 2/4 for controls. For diagnosis, remission and control samples alike, total RNA was extracted from peripheral blood mononuclear cells using Trizol.

Overall study results and their limits: Blood cell composition differed strongly depending on the timepoint, moving from an enrichment of myeloid progenitors at diagnosis to an enrichment of mature lymphoid cells at remission. At remission, blood cell composition was found to be reconfigured to resemble that of lymphoid cell-enriched normal controls.

The library was produced with bulk RNA-seq. The TruSeq Stranded RNA sample prep kit was used to generate libraries of poly-A-enriched mRNA from an input of about 1,000 ng total RNA. Each sample was sequenced in triplicate using paired-end sequencing on a HiSeq 2500. RNA-seq read length was 125 nucleotides per mate. Turning to the authors' computational methods: Reads were trimmed and aligned to hg38 with STAR v2.7, with quality control by FASTQC, RSeQC and multiqc. Salmon 0.14.1 was used to quantify gene expression levels as transcripts per million (TPM). The results of principal component analysis suggested that neither trial, library batch, sequencing batch, treatment regimen nor sex drove the transcriptomic profiles. Reads reprocessed by TCRdb are summarized as one entry per CDR3 protein sequence, and DNA is absent. For this entry, the V and J calls and clone size follow TCRdb and not the study's own pipeline. Counted in this sample were under 400 distinct CDR3 sequences; around nine tenths of them appeared once. The ten largest clonotypes hold less than 45% of the sample.

The CDR3, cysteine through phenylalanine, is 16 amino acids long. No nucleotide data were recorded. CDR1 and CDR2, looked up from the germline V gene, are SGHVS and FQNEAQ. This TCR derives from an adult with chronic myeloid leukemia. The sequence joins TRBV7-8 to TRBJ2-1; TCRdb's D gene call, TRBD2, goes unchecked for lack of DNA. Sample: PBMCs or total blood leukocytes (not recorded which), taken during remission. The encoded CDR3 is CASSSRRTSGGNEQFF.